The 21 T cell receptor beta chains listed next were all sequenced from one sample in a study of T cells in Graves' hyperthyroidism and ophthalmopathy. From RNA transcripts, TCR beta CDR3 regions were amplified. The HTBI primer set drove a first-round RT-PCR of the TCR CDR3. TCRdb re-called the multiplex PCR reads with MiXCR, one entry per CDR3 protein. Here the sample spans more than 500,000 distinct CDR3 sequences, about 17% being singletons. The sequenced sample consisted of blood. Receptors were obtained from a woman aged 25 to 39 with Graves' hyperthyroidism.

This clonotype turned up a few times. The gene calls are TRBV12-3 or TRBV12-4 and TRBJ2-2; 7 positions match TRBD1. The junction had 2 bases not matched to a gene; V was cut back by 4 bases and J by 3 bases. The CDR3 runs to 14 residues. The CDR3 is CASSSTGHTGELFF. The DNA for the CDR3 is TGTGCCAGCAGTTCGACAGGGCACACCGGGGAGCTGTTTTTT.

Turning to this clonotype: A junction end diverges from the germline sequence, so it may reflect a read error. The CDR3 DNA sequence: TGTGCCAGCAGCTTGATTTCAGAGGCCCAGTACTTC. Its translation is CASSLISEAQYF. This chain joins TRBV7-2 and TRBJ2-5; D not resolved. Looked up from germline, CDR1 is SGHTA and CDR2 is FQGNSA. The CDR3 consists of 12 residues.

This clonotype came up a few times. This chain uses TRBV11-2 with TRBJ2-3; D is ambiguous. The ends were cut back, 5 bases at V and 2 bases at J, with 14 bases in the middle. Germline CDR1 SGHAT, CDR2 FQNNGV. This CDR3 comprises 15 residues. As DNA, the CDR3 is TGTGCCAGCAGCGTACCACTTGGCAACACAGATACGCAGTATTTT. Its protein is CASSVPLGNTDTQYF.

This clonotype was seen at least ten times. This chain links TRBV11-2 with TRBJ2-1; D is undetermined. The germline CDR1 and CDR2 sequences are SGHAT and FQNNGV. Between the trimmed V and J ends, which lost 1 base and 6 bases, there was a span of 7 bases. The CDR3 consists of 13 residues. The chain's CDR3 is CASSLVAPNEQFF. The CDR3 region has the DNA TGTGCCAGCAGCTTAGTTGCGCCCAATGAGCAGTTCTTC.

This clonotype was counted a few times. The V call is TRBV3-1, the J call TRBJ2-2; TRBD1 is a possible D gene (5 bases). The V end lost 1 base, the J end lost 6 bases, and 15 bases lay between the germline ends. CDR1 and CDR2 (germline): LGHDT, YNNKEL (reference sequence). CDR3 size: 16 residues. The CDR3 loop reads CASSQAARAPSGELFF. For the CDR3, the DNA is TGTGCCAGCAGCCAAGCGGCCAGGGCCCCTTCCGGGGAGCTGTTTTTT. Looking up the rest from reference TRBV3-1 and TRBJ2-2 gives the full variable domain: DTAVSQTPKYLVTQMGNDKSIKCEQNLGHDTMYWYKQDSKKFLKIMFSYNNKELIINETVPNRFSPKSPDKAHLNLHINSLELGDSAVYFCASSQAARAPSGELFFGEGSRLTVL.

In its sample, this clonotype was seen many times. The DNA for the CDR3 is TGTGCCAGCAGCCCCGGACTAGCGGGAGGGAAGCAGTTCTTC. Encoded protein: CASSPGLAGGKQFF. The J gene is TRBJ2-1, the V gene TRBV11-2, with TRBD2 matching 15 bases. Unmatched junction bases numbered 4, after V lost 5 bases and J lost 11 bases. The CDR3 has 14 residues. Per the germline V gene, CDR1 is SGHAT and CDR2 is FQNNGV.

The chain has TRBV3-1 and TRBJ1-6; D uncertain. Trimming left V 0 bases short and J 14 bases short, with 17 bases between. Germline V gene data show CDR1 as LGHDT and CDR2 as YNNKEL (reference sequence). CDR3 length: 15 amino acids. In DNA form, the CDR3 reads TGTGCCAGCAGCCAAGATGGGCCCTACCCGCTAGCCCTCCACTTT. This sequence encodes CASSQDGPYPLALHF.

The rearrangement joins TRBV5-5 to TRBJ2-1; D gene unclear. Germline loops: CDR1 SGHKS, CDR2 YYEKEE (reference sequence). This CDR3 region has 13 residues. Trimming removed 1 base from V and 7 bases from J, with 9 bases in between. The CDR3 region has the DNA TGTGCCAGCAGCTTGCTCCCCTTTAATGAGCAGTTCTTC. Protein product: CASSLLPFNEQFF.

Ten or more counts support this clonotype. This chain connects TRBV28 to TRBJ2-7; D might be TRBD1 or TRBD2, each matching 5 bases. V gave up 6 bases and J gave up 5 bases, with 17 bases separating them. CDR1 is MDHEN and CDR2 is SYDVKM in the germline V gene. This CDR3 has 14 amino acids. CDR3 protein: CASSPPGPSDEQYF. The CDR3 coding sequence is TGTGCCAGCAGCCCCCCGGGGCCTTCAGACGAGCAGTACTTC.

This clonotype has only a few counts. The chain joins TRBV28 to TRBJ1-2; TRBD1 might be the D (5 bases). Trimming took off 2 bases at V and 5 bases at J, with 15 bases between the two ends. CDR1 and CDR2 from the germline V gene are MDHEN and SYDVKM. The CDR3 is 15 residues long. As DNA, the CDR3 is TGTGCCAGCAGTTTAGCGTTGGGGGGGGTTTATGGCTACACCTTC. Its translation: CASSLALGGVYGYTF.

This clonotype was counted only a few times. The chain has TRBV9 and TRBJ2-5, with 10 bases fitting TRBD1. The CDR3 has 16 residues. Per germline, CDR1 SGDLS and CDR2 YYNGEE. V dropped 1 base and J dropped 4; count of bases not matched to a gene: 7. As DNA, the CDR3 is TGTGCCAGCAGCGTAACGACAGGGGGCTTGGGAGAGACCCAGTACTTC. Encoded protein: CASSVTTGGLGETQYF.

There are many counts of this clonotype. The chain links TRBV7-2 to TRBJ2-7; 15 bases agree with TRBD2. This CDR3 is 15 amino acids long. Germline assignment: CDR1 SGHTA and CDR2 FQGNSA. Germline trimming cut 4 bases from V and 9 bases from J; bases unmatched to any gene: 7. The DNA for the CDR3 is TGTGCCAGCAGCTCCAGGACTAGCGGGAGGGCCGCGCAGTACTTC. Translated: CASSSRTSGRAAQYF.

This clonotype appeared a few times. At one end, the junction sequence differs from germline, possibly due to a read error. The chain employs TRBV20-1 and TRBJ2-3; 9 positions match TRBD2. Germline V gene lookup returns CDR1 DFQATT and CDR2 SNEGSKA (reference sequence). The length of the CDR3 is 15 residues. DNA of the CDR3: TGCGGTGCTACCAATGGCGGGGGGGTCCCAGATACGCAGTATTTT. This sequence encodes CGATNGGGVPDTQYF.

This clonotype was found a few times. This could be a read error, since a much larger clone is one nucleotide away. For the CDR3, the DNA is TGTGCCGGCAGTTTGCCAGCGGGAGAGGAGACCCAGTACTTC. Translated: CAGSLPAGEETQYF. This chain links TRBV28 with TRBJ2-5, with 8 nucleotides matching TRBD2. CDR1 and CDR2 (germline): MDHEN, SYDVKM. The CDR3 is 14 amino acids.

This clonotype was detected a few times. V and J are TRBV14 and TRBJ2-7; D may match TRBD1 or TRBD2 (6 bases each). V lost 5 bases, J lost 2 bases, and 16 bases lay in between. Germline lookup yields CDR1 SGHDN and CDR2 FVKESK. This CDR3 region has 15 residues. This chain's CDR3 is CASSGGLSTTYEQYF. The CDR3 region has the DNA TGTGCCAGCAGCGGGGGGCTGTCAACAACCTACGAGCAGTACTTC.

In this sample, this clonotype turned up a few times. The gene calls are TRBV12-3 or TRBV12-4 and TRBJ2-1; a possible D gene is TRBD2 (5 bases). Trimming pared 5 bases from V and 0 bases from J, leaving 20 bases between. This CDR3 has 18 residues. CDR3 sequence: CASSPTLAPESSYNEQFF. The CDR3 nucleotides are TGTGCCAGCAGTCCCACCCTAGCTCCGGAAAGCTCCTACAATGAGCAGTTCTTC.

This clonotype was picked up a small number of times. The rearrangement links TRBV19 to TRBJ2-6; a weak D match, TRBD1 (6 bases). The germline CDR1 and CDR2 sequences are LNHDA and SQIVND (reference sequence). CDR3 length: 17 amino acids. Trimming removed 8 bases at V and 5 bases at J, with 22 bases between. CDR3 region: CASGFGQGMSRANVLTF. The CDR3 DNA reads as TGTGCCAGTGGGTTTGGGCAGGGGATGAGTCGGGCCAACGTCCTGACTTTC.

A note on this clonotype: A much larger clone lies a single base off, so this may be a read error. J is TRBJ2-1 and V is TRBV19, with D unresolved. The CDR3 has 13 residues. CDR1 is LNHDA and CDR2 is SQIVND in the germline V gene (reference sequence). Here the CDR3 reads CASTQSSYSEQFF. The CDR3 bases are TGTGCCAGTACCCAGAGCTCCTACAGTGAGCAGTTCTTC.

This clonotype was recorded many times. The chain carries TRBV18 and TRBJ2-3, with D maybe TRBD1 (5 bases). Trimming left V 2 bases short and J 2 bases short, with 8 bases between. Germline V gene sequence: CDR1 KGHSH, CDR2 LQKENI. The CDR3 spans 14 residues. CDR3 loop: CASSPARATDTQYF. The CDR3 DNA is TGTGCCAGCTCACCAGCCAGGGCCACAGATACGCAGTATTTT.

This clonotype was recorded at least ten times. CDR3: CASSPGTSGITDTQYF. The CDR3 nucleotides read TGTGCCAGCAGCCCTGGGACTAGCGGGATCACAGATACGCAGTATTTT. The chain is built from TRBV9 and TRBJ2-3; 13 nucleotides match TRBD2. The CDR3 consists of 16 residues. V dropped 4 bases and J dropped 2; count of bases not matched to a gene: 4. In germline, CDR1 is SGDLS, CDR2 YYNGEE.

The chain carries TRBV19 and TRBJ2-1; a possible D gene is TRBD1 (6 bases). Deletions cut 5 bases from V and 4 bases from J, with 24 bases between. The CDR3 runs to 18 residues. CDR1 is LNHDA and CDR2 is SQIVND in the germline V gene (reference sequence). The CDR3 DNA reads TGTGCCAGTAGTGGTTCACAGGGCCATGCTTTGCCGTACAATGAGCAGTTCTTC. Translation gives CASSGSQGHALPYNEQFF.